The sequence of this TCR beta chain was determined in a study of brain T cells in children with intractable seizures. On this clone: Its antigen is unidentified.

CDR1 is LGHNA and CDR2 is YNFKEQ in the germline V gene. V shed 4 bases and J shed 0 bases, with 12 bases lying between them. The length of the CDR3 is 15 residues. Findings of the study overall: Patients' HCMV serostatus was unknown; virus specificity rests on CDR3 similarity alone.

Clones were read by immunoSEQ multiplex PCR, and TCRdb kept only the in-frame ones, dropping some. The sample holds about 80,000 clones, approximately 89% seen once. The clonotype was recovered from a girl aged 2-15 years with Rasmussen encephalitis and intractable seizures. Here the sequenced sample was peripheral blood, taken at surgery. The chain employs TRBV4-2 and TRBJ1-1, with D unclear. The chain's CDR3 is CASSRILAMNTEAFF. CDR3 DNA: TGTGCCAGCAGCCGAATCCTCGCCATGAACACTGAAGCTTTCTTT.